This TCR beta chain was documented in a study of T cell repertoires in cytomegalovirus infection. This CDR3 comprises 12 residues. Trimming stripped 6 bases from V and 5 bases from J, with 10 bases between. Germline CDR1 MNHEY, CDR2 SVGAGI. A single record per CDR3 protein comes from TCRdb applying MiXCR to the reads. The sample has some 920,000 distinct CDR3 sequences; approximately 31% are singletons. This clonotype was detected only a few times. Its target is unknown. The sequence was obtained from a human donor in good health (CMV status not recorded). Some clones in this sample may be carry-over from other donors' samples. V usage is TRBV6-5 and J usage is TRBJ2-5; D uncertain. The source was cultured CD8+ T cells from PBMCs, collected from culture after CMV antigen stimulation. This chain's CDR3 is CASSSDGETQYF. The CDR3 DNA reads TGTGCCAGCAGCTCAGACGGGGAGACCCAGTACTTC.